Listed below are T cell receptor beta chains from one sample, sequenced in a study of memory CD8 T cells in hepatitis C reinfection. Generated by immunoSEQ multiplex PCR, the TCRdb table keeps only in-frame clones and is missing some. The data contain under 50,000 clones, 88% of them singletons. Sequencing used naive CD8+ T cells sorted from blood. The receptors shown here come from a man aged 18 to 30 with hepatitis C virus infection. Both conserved end residues are part of each CDR3. D genes are given only for firm matches. The size of a clone is reported for some rows only, either as once, few or many, or as a class for expanded clones.

>TRBD2|TRBV19|NA|TRBJ2-3
TGTGCCACGCGGGGGGGCACAGATACGCAGTATTTT
CATRGGTDTQYF
>NA|TRBV11-3|NA|TRBJ2-5
TGTGCCAGCAGCTTAAACGGGCAAGAGACCCAGTACTTC
CASSLNGQETQYF
>TRBD1|TRBV5-1|NA|TRBJ1-1
TGCGCCAGCAGCGCGGACCCGGGACAGGGGACCACTGAAGCTTTCTTT
CASSADPGQGTTEAFF
>NA|TRBV6-1|NA|TRBJ2-7
TGTGCCAGCAGTGATCAAGCGGACAGCATTTACGAGCAGTACTTC
CASSDQADSIYEQYF
>TRBD1|TRBV4-1|NA|TRBJ1-1
TGCGCCAGCAGCCTCGGACAGGGGGCGCGGAACACTGAAGCTTTCTTT
CASSLGQGARNTEAFF
>TRBD2|TRBV2|NA|TRBJ2-1
TGTGCCAGCAGTGAAATCCTAGCGGGCTCCTACAATGAGCAGTTCTTC
CASSEILAGSYNEQFF
>TRBD1|TRBV6-1|NA|TRBJ1-4
TGTGCCAGCAGGGGACAGGTCATCTCTAATGAAAAACTGTTTTTT
CASRGQVISNEKLFF
>NA|TRBV5-6|NA|TRBJ2-7
TGTGCCAGCAGCTCCGGGGTCTACGAGCAGTACTTC
CASSSGVYEQYF
>TRBD1|TRBV11-2|NA|TRBJ2-1
TGTGCCAGCAGCTATGGACAGGGTTACAATGAGCAGTTCTTC
CASSYGQGYNEQFF
>NA|TRBV4-2|few|TRBJ1-1
TGTGCCAGCTACCGGGGCACTGAAGCTTTCTTT
CASYRGTEAFF
>NA|TRBV6-5|NA|TRBJ1-5
TGTGCCAGCAGTCCACTAGGTACTAGCAATCAGCCCCAGCATTTT
CASSPLGTSNQPQHF
>NA|TRBV11-2|NA|TRBJ2-2
TGTGCCAGCAGCAGACCCCTAGAGACGCGCACCGGGGAGCTGTTTTTT
CASSRPLETRTGELFF
>TRBD2|TRBV27|NA|TRBJ2-2
TGTGCCAGCAGTTCCGGACTAGCGGGGGCCGGGGAGCTGTTTTTT
CASSSGLAGAGELFF
>NA|TRBV2|NA|TRBJ2-3
TGTGCCAGCAGTGAAGGGACTTCTAGCACAGATACGCAATATTTT
CASSEGTSSTDTQYF
>TRBD2|TRBV5-1|NA|TRBJ2-5
TGCGCCAGCAGCTCGGGACTAGCGGGGCAGGAGACCCAGTACTTC
CASSSGLAGQETQYF
>NA|TRBV7-2|NA|TRBJ2-3
TGTGCCAGCAGCTTAGAAGTAGCCAGCACAGATACGCAGTATTTT
CASSLEVASTDTQYF
>TRBD1|TRBV7-3|NA|TRBJ2-3
TGTGCCAGCGGACAGGGTGGTTTCACAGATACGCAGTATTTT
CASGQGGFTDTQYF
>NA|TRBV5-1|NA|TRBJ1-2
TGCGCCAGCAGCCCTCAGACCTCGGGGGAAGAAGTTAACTATGGCTACACCTTC
CASSPQTSGEEVNYGYTF
>TRBD1|TRBV15|NA|TRBJ2-5
TGTGCCACCAGCAGGGGGACCCTAGGGGGCGCCGCAGAGACCCAGTACTTC
CATSRGTLGGAAETQYF
>NA|TRBV19|NA|TRBJ2-1
TGTGCCAGTAGTACTTATCACAGGGGAGGAGGCTCCTACAATGAGCAGTTCTTC
CASSTYHRGGGSYNEQFF
>TRBD1|TRBV11-2|NA|TRBJ2-7
TGCGCCAGCCAAAACCGGGACAGGGCTTTGTACGAGCAGTACTTC
CASQNRDRALYEQYF
>TRBD2|TRBV6-1|NA|TRBJ2-7
TGTGCCAGCAGTGAATCCTGGACTAGCAGTGGCTACGAGCAGTACTTC
CASSESWTSSGYEQYF
>NA|TRBV27|NA|TRBJ2-1
TGTGCCAGCACGAGTGCGGGCCCACACAATGAGCAGTTCTTC
CASTSAGPHNEQFF
>TRBD1|TRBV6-1|NA|TRBJ1-1
TGTGCCAGCAGGAGGACAGGGGAACCTGAAGCTTTCTTT
CASRRTGEPEAFF
>TRBD2|TRBV28|NA|TRBJ2-7
TGTGCCAGCAGTTCCTGGACTAGCGGGATCTACGAGCAGTACTTC
CASSSWTSGIYEQYF